This T cell receptor (beta chain) originates from a study of T cell repertoires in cytomegalovirus infection. Study-wide findings and caveats: Carriers of CMV and the relevant HLA type were discriminated by public TCR beta frequency.

Only a few counts were recorded for this clonotype. The antigen is undetermined. The CDR3 spans 15 residues. Per germline, CDR1 LGHNA and CDR2 YNFKEQ. V gave up 1 base and J gave up 8 bases, with 17 bases separating them. MiXCR, run by TCRdb on the reads, gives a single entry per CDR3 protein. The table includes 650,000 to 850,000 distinct CDR3 sequences, 25% to 30% detected once. The chain combines TRBV4-2 with TRBJ1-2; D is perhaps TRBD1 (6 bases). Sequenced material: cultured CD8+ T cells from PBMCs, taken from culture after CMV antigen stimulation. This receptor was obtained from a human donor in good health (CMV status not recorded). Some clones in this sample may be carry-over from other donors' samples. CDR3 region: CASSQGGGPAGGYTF. Written as DNA, the CDR3 is TGTGCCAGCAGCCAAGGTGGGGGCCCCGCGGGAGGCTACACCTTC.